Sequencing of this TCR beta chain was carried out in a study of Graves' ophthalmopathy and Graves' hyperthyroidism. PBMCs were density-gradient isolated from about 9.6 ml fresh blood. The study amplified TCR beta CDR3 regions using RNA transcripts. Second-round multiplex PCR came after first-round RT-PCR with HTBI primers. TCRdb reprocessed the multiplex PCR reads via MiXCR and lists one record per CDR3 protein. The data contain about 740,000 distinct CDR3 sequences, around 40% of them singletons. The CDR3 consists of 14 residues. CDR1 and CDR2 from the germline V gene are KGHDR and SFDVKD. Trimming took 4 bases from V and 6 from J, leaving 14 bases between them.

This sequence was found in an adult man with Graves' ophthalmopathy. This chain connects TRBV24-1 to TRBJ1-2; D might be TRBD1 (5 bases). Sequencing was done on a sample of peripheral blood. The CDR3 nucleotides are TGTGCCACCAGTGACCCAGGGACGGCTGATGGCTACACCTTC. Amino acid sequence: CATSDPGTADGYTF.